This T cell receptor (beta chain) was captured in a study of shared clonotypes between healthy human individuals. Caucasian adults living in Nashville, Tennessee, provided all samples. As to this clone: Its antigen is still unknown.

Repertoires were generated with immunoSEQ multiplex PCR, while TCRdb's copy carries only in-frame clones and drops some. The sample lists just over 2,000,000 clones; 90% to 95% were seen once. Study results and limitations: Clonotype sharing levels among donors were expected to vary with sequencing depth.

The sample comprised naive CD4+ T cells sorted from blood. The subset here: CD45RA+ positively selected. This clonotype was sampled from a man aged 18 to 29 in good health.

This chain's CDR3 is CASSPATAGANVLTF. The CDR3 DNA follows: TGTGCCAGCTCACCAGCTACAGCTGGGGCCAACGTCCTGACTTTC. The chain carries TRBV18 and TRBJ2-6, with D unresolved. Germline loops: CDR1 KGHSH, CDR2 LQKENI. The germline V and J ends were trimmed by 2 bases and 2 bases, with 7 bases remaining between them. The CDR3 sequence is 15 residues long.